This T cell receptor beta chain stems from a study of T-cell reconstitution after alpha-beta-depleted transplantation in children. General study results and limits: Where alpha-beta T cells came from about two months after transplant was reportedly several hundred expanded graft clones. Some patients showed high day-60 TCRbeta diversity, which derived from surviving recipient T cells and thymic progenitors.

Trimming took 3 bases from V and 3 from J; bases not matched to a gene: 5. CDR3 length: 15 residues. Germline CDR1 WSHSY, CDR2 SAAADI. TCRbeta library construction was performed incorporating unique molecular identifiers. TCRdb re-called the PCR reads through MiXCR, storing one row per CDR3 protein. The sample shows 480,000 or so distinct CDR3 sequences, about 10% of them seen only once. This clonotype was recorded many times. The antigen is undetermined. The sequence came from a child aged 2 to 10 with inherited bone marrow failure, due to receive a stem cell transplant. Sequenced material: PBMCs, taken before TCRalphabeta/CD19-depleted stem cell transplant. V gene TRBV10-2 combines with J gene TRBJ2-1; 7 nucleotides line up with TRBD2. CDR3 amino acids: CASSDEWGGYNEQFF. Here the CDR3 DNA reads TGCGCCAGCAGTGACGAGTGGGGGGGCTACAATGAGCAGTTCTTC.